One T cell receptor beta chain is described in this entry. Its antigen is unknown. A J-beta primer mix and a sample-barcoded 5' primer were used in a second PCR of about 7 to 12 cycles. A single record per CDR3 protein comes from TCRdb applying MiXCR to the 5' RACE reads. The sample contains about 1.5 million distinct CDR3 sequences, approximately 43% of which appear only once. The data belong to a study of blood T cells in healthy people across ages. The study, taken as a whole, reports: CMV status of donors was not determined, possibly confounding expanded clonotype changes.

Per germline, CDR1 LGHNA and CDR2 YSLEER. The CDR3 covers 15 residues. V dropped 1 base and J dropped 0 bases, with 10 bases sitting between them. The chain combines TRBV4-3 with TRBJ2-7; no clear D gene. The sample consisted of blood. The receptor comes from a young woman in good health. The CDR3: CASSQGAKPSYEQYF. CDR3 coding DNA: TGCGCCAGCAGCCAAGGCGCCAAACCCTCCTACGAGCAGTACTTC.